This paragraph reports one T cell receptor (beta chain). The antigen remains unidentified. The record originates from a study of T cell repertoires in cytomegalovirus infection. The overall study: Matching HLA type, along with CMV infection, was indicated by public TCR beta signatures.

TCRdb fed the reads into MiXCR, producing one record per CDR3 protein. The sample holds around 530,000 distinct CDR3 sequences, more than 25% seen once. Findings and caveats of the study: Totalled public TCR beta family frequency picked out people who carried CMV plus the relevant HLA. Dominant in the ex vivo response were TCR beta clonotypes restricted by HLA-C and specific for CMV.

This clonotype was obtained from a human donor in good health (CMV status not recorded). Some clones in this sample may be carry-over from other donors' samples. The sample taken for sequencing was PBMCs.

CDR3 in amino acids: CASSLRRGNYGYTF. CDR3 nucleotides: TGTGCCAGCAGTTTAAGGCGGGGAAACTATGGCTACACCTTC. V usage is TRBV6-1 and J usage is TRBJ1-2, with D unclear. The CDR3 contains 14 residues. V lost 5 bases, J lost 2 bases, and 12 bases lay in between. The germline gives CDR1 MNHNS, CDR2 SASEGT.